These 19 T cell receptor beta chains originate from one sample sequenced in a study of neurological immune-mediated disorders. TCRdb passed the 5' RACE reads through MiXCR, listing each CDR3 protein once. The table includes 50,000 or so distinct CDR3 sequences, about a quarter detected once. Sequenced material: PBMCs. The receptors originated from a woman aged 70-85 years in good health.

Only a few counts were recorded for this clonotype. The CDR3 DNA reads as TGTGCCAGCAGTTTCGAAACAGGGTTGGGTGGGGCCAACGTCCTGACTTTC. Translating gives CASSFETGLGGANVLTF. This chain uses TRBV12-3 or TRBV12-4 with TRBJ2-6; weak D call: TRBD1 (6 bases). This CDR3 spans 17 amino acids. V was trimmed by 3 bases and J by 3 bases, leaving 15 bases between them.

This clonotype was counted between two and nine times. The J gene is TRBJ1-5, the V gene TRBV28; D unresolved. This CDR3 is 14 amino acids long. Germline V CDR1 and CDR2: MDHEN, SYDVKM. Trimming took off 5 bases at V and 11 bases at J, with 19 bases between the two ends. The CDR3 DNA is TGTGCCAGCAGTCCGAACGGTAACAATAAGACCCAGCATTTT. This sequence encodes CASSPNGNNKTQHF.

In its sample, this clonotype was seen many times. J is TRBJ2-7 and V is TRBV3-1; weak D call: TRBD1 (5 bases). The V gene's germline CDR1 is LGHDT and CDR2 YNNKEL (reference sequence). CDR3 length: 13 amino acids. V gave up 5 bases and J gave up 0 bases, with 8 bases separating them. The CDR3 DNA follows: TGTGCCAGCAGCTCACAGGTCTCCTACGAGCAGTACTTC. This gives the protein CASSSQVSYEQYF.

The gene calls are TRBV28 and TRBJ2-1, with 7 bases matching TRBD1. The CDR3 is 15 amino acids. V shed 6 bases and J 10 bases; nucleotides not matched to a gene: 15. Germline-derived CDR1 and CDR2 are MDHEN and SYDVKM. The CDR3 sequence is CASSPSGTDLGEQFF. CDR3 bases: TGTGCCAGCAGCCCGTCCGGGACAGACCTTGGGGAGCAGTTCTTC.

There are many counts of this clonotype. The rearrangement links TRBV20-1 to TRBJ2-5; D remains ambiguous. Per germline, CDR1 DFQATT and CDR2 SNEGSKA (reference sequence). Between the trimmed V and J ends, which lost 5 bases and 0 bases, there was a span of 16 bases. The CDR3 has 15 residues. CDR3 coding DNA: TGCAGTGCTTACCGCGCCAGCCATGACCAAGAGACCCAGTACTTC. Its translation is CSAYRASHDQETQYF.

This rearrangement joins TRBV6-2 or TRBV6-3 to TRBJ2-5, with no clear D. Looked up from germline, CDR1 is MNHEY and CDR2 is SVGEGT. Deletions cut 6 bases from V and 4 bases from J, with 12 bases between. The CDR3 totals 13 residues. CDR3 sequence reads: CASSYTHPETQYF. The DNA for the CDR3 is TGTGCCAGCAGCTACACCCACCCAGAGACCCAGTACTTC.

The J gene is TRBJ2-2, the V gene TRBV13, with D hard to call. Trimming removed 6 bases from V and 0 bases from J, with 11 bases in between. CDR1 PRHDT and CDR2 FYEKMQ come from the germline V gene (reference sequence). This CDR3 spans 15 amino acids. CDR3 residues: CASRPLWANTGELFF. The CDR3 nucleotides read TGTGCCAGCAGGCCCCTGTGGGCGAACACCGGGGAGCTGTTTTTT. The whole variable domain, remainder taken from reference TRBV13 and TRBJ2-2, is AAGVIQSPRHLIKEKRETATLKCYPIPRHDTVYWYQQGPGQDPQFLISFYEKMQSDKGSIPDRFSAQQFSDYHSELNMSSLELGDSALYFCASRPLWANTGELFFGEGSRLTVL.

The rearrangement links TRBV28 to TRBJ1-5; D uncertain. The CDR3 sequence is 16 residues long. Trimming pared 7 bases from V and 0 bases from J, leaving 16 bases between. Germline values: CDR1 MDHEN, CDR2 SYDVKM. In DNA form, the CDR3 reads TGTGCCAGCACCAAACTTAGGGAGTATAGCAATCAGCCCCAGCATTTT. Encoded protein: CASTKLREYSNQPQHF.

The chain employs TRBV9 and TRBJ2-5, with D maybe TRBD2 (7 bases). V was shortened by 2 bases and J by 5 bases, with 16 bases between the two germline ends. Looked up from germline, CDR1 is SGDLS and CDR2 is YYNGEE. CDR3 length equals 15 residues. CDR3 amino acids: CASSVRRGPIETQYF. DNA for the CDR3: TGTGCCAGCAGCGTCAGGCGGGGGCCGATCGAGACCCAGTACTTC.

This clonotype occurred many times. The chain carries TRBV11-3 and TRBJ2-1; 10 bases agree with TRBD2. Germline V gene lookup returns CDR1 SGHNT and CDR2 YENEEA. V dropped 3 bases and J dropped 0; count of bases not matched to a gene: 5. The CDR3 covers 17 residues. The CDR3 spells CASSLGRTSGSYNEQFF. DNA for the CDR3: TGTGCCAGCAGCTTGGGCCGGACTAGCGGCTCCTACAATGAGCAGTTCTTC.

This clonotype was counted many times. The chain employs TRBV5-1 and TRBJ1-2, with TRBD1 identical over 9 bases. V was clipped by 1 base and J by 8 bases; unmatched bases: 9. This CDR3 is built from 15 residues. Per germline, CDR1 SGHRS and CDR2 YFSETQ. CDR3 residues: CASSLFGTGTEGYTF. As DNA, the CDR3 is TGCGCCAGCAGCTTGTTCGGGACAGGGACCGAGGGCTACACCTTC.

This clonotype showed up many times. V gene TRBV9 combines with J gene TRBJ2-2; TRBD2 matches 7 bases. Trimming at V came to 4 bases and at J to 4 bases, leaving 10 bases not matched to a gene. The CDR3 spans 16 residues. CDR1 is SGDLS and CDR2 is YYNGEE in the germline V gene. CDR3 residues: CASSSLTAGSTGELFF. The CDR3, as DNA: TGTGCCAGCAGCTCGTTGACAGCGGGGTCCACCGGGGAGCTGTTTTTT.

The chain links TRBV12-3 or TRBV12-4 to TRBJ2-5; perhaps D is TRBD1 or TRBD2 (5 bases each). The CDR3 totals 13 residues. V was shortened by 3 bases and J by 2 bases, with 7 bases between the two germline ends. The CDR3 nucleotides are TGTGCCAGCAGTTTGTGGGGGCAAGAGACCCAGTACTTC. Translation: CASSLWGQETQYF.

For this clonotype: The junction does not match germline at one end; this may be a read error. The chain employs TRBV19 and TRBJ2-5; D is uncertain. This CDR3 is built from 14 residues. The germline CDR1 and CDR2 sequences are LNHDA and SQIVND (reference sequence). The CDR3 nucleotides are TGTGCCAGTAGTCTGACGGAAAACCAAGAGACCCGGTACTTC. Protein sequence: CASSLTENQETRYF. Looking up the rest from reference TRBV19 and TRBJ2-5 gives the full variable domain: DGGITQSPKYLFRKEGQNVTLSCEQNLNHDAMYWYRQDPGQGLRLIYYSQIVNDFQKGDIAEGYSVSREKKESFPLTVTSAQKNPTAFYLCASSLTENQETRYFGPGTRLLVL.

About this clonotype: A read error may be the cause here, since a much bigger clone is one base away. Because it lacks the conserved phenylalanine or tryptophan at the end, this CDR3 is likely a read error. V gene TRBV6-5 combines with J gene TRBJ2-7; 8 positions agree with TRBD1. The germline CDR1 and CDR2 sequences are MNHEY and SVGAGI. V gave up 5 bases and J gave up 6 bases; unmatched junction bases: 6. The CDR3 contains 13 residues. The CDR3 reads CASSTDRGSEQYL. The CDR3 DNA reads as TGTGCCAGCAGTACCGACAGGGGTTCCGAGCAGTACTTG.

CDR3 in amino acids: CASSDGGTDTQYF. CDR3 sequence (DNA): TGCGCCAGCAGCGATGGTGGCACAGATACGCAGTATTTT. This chain links TRBV5-1 with TRBJ2-3; D not certain. Germline-derived CDR1 and CDR2 are SGHRS and YFSETQ. V gave up 4 bases and J gave up 1 base, with 7 bases separating them. This CDR3 spans 13 amino acids.

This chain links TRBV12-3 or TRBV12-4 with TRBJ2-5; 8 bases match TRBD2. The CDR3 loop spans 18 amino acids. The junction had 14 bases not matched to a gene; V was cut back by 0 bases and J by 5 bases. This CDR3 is CASSLAVSGAGAGETQYF. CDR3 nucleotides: TGTGCCAGCAGTTTAGCGGTCTCCGGAGCGGGGGCGGGGGAGACCCAGTACTTC.

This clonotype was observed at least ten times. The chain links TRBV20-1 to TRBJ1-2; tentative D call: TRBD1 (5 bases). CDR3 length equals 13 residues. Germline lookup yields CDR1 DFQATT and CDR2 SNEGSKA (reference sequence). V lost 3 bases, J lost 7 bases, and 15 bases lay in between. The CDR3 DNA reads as TGCAGTGCTAGTAGCTCAGGGACTTTTGGCTACACCTTC. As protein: CSASSSGTFGYTF.

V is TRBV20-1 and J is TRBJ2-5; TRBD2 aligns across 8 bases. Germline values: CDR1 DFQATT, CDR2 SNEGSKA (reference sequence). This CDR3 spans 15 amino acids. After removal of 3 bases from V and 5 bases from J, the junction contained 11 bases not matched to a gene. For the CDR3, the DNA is TGCAGTGCTAGCCCCACTAGCGGAGCTTGGGAGACCCAGTACTTC. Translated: CSASPTSGAWETQYF.